This T cell receptor (beta chain) was captured by sequencing in a study of stem cell transplantation in POMP-related autoinflammatory disease. Points on this clone: An end of the junction does not agree with germline; a read error may underlie this.

Sequencing was performed with immunoSEQ multiplex PCR; in TCRdb, only in-frame clones are kept and a portion is missing. The table shows tens of thousands of clones, with around 90% occurring only once. CDR1 is SNHLY, CDR2 FYNNEI, per germline. The CDR3 runs to 14 residues. This receptor was taken from a human patient with POMP-related autoinflammation and immune dysregulation (PRAID). Some T cells may possibly be graft donor cells. Specimen: CD4+ T cells from PBMCs, collected after stem cell transplantation. V usage is TRBV2 and J usage is TRBJ2-5; perhaps TRBD1 as D (5 bases). The CDR3 bases are TGTGCCAGCAGTGAAGGACAGCCCGGAGAGGCCCAGTACTTC. It is translated as CASSEGQPGEAQYF.